The 6 T cell receptor beta chains below were found in one sample sequenced in a study of T-cell memory formation after mild COVID-19. TCRdb reprocessed the 5' RACE reads via MiXCR and lists one record per CDR3 protein. Here the sample spans 280,000 or so distinct CDR3 sequences, about 20% being singletons. The sequenced material came from PBMCs or a T cell subset sorted from them (not recorded which). All receptors derive from a man between 18 and 35 years old who had mild COVID-19 (a few samples of this study predate the infection). Cell type and time point are not known.

This clonotype was detected only a few times. The V gene is TRBV4-1, the J gene TRBJ2-2; no firm D call. CDR1 is MGHRA and CDR2 is YSYEKL in the germline V gene. The CDR3 sequence is 16 residues long. The V end lost 3 bases, the J end lost 0 bases, and 11 bases lay between the germline ends. CDR3: CASSQMDGANTGELFF. The CDR3 DNA follows: TGCGCCAGCAGCCAGATGGACGGCGCGAACACCGGGGAGCTGTTTTTT.

A few counts support this clonotype. The rearrangement uses TRBV11-1 and TRBJ2-4; 8 positions match TRBD1. Germline V gene sequence: CDR1 SGHAT, CDR2 FQDESV (reference sequence). The trim removed 5 bases at V and 9 bases at J, leaving 6 bases unmatched. The CDR3 has 13 amino acids. This chain's CDR3 is CASSLDRAGIQYF. CDR3 DNA sequence: TGTGCCAGCAGCCTGGACAGGGCAGGCATTCAGTACTTC. Full variable domain (outside the CDR3, taken from reference TRBV11-1 and TRBJ2-4): EAEVAQSPRYKITEKSQAVAFWCDPISGHATLYWYRQILGQGPELLVQFQDESVVDDSQLPKDRFSAERLKGVDSTLKIQPAELGDSAMYLCASSLDRAGIQYFGAGTRLSVL.

This clonotype was counted ten times or more. The V call is TRBV7-2, the J call TRBJ2-1; 9 bases fit TRBD1. This CDR3 contains 15 residues. V shed 1 base, J shed 4 bases, and the junction held 2 bases outside the gene matches. The germline V gene has CDR1 SGHTA and CDR2 FQGNSA. The CDR3 region is CASSLVGTGYNEQFF. CDR3 bases: TGTGCCAGCAGCTTAGTAGGGACAGGGTACAATGAGCAGTTCTTC.

The genes are TRBV20-1 and TRBJ2-3, with unresolved D. V was cut by 1 base and J by 2 bases, with 10 bases left in between. CDR3 length equals 14 residues. Germline CDR1 and CDR2: DFQATT and SNEGSKA (reference sequence). CDR3 in DNA: TGCAGTGCTAGAGGAGGCGGTTTCACAGATACGCAGTATTTT. This encodes CSARGGGFTDTQYF.

This clonotype was found a few times. V gene TRBV20-1 combines with J gene TRBJ1-2, with 7 bases lining up with TRBD1. CDR3 size: 14 residues. Per the germline V gene, CDR1 is DFQATT and CDR2 is SNEGSKA (reference sequence). V lost 5 bases and J lost 2; bases outside the gene matches: 8. The CDR3 DNA reads TGCAGTGCTGTCCCGGGACAGAGAAACTATGGCTACACCTTC. It codes for CSAVPGQRNYGYTF.

This clonotype showed up just a few times. The chain is built from TRBV5-6 and TRBJ1-5; D not certain. This CDR3 has 15 residues. V was cut by 0 bases and J by 2 bases, with 9 bases left in between. In germline, CDR1 is SGHDT, CDR2 YYEEEE. CDR3 protein: CASSLAPGGNQPQHF. The CDR3 bases are TGTGCCAGCAGCTTGGCGCCAGGAGGCAATCAGCCCCAGCATTTT.